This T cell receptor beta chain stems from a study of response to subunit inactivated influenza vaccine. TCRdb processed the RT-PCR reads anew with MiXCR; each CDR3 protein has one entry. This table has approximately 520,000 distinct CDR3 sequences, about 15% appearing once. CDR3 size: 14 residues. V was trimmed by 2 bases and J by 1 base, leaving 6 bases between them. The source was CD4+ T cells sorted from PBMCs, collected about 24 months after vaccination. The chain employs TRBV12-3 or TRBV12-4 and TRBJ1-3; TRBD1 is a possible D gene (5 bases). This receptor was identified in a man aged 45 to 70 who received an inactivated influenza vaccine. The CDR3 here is CASSLWGSGNTIYF. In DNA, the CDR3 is TGTGCCAGCAGTTTATGGGGGTCTGGAAACACCATATATTTT.